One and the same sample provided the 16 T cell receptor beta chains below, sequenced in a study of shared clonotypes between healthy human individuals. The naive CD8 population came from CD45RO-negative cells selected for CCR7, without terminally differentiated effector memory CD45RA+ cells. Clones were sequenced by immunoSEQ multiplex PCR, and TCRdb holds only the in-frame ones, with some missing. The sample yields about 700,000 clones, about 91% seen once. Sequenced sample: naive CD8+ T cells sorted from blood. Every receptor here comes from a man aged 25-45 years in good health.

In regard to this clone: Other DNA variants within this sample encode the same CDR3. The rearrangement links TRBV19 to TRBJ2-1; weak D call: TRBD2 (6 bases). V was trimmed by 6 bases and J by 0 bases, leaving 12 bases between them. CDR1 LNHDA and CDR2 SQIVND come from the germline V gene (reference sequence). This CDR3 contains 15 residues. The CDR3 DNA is TGTGCCAGTAGCACGAGCGGGTCCTCCTACAATGAGCAGTTCTTC. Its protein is CASSTSGSSYNEQFF.

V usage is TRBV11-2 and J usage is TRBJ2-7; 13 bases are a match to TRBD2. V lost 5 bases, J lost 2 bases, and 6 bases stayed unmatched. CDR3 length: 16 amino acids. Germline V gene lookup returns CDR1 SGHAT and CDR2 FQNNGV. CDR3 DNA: TGTGCCAGCAGCCCCTATACTAGCGGGAGGGCCTACGAGCAGTACTTC. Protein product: CASSPYTSGRAYEQYF.

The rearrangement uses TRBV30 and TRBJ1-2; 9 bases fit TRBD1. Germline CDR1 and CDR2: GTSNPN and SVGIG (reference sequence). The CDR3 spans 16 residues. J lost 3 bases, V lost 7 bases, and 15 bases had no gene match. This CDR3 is CAFNPGQGGVDYGYTF. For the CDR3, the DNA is TGTGCCTTCAATCCGGGACAGGGAGGGGTGGACTATGGCTACACCTTC.

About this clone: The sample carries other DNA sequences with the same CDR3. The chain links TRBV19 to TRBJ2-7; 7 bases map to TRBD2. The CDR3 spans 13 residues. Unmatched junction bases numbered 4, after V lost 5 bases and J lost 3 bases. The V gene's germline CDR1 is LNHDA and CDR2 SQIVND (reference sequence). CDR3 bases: TGTGCCAGTAGTGCGGGAGAGGGCTACGAGCAGTACTTC. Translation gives CASSAGEGYEQYF.

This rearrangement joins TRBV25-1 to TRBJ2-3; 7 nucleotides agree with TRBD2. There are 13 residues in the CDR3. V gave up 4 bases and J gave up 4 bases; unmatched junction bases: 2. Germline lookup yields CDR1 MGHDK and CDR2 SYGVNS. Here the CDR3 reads CASSVGLADTQYF. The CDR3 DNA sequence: TGTGCCAGCAGTGTCGGACTAGCAGATACGCAGTATTTT.

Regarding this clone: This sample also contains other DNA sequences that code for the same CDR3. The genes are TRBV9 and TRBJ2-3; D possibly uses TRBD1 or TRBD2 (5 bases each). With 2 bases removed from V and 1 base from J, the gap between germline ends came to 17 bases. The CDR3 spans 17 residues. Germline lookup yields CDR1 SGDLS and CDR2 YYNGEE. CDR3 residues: CASSVRDPFEGTDTQYF. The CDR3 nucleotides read TGTGCCAGCAGCGTCCGGGACCCCTTCGAGGGCACAGATACGCAGTATTTT.

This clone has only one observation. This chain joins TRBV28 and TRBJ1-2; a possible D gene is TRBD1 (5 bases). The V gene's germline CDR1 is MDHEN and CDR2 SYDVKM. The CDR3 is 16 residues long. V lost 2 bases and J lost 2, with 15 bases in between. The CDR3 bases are TGTGCCAGCAGTTTAATAGCGGCAGGGCCCAACTATGGCTACACCTTC. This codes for CASSLIAAGPNYGYTF.

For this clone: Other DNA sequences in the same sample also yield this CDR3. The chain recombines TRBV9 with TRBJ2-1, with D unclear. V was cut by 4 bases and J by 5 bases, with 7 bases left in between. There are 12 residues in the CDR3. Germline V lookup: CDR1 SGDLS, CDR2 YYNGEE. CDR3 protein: CASSPTDNEQFF. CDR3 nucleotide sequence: TGTGCCAGCAGCCCCACAGACAATGAGCAGTTCTTC.

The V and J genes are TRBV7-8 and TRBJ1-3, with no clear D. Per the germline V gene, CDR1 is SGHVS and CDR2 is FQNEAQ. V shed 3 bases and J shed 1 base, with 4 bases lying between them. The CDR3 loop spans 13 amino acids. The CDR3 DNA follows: TGTGCCAGCAGCTTCCATTCTGGAAACACCATATATTTT. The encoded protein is CASSFHSGNTIYF.

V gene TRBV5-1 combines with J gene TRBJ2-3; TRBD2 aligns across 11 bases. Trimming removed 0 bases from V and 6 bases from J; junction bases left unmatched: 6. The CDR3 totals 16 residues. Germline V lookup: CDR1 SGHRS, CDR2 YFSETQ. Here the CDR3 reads CASSLGLAGLRDTQYF. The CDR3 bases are TGCGCCAGCAGCTTGGGACTAGCGGGACTGAGGGATACGCAGTATTTT.

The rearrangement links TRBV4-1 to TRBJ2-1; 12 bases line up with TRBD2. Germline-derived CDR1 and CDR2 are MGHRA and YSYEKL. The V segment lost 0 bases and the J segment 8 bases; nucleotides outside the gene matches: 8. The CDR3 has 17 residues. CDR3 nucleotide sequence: TGCGCCAGCAGCCAAGAAACACCTAGCGGGAGGGCCGATGAGCAGTTCTTC. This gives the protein CASSQETPSGRADEQFF.

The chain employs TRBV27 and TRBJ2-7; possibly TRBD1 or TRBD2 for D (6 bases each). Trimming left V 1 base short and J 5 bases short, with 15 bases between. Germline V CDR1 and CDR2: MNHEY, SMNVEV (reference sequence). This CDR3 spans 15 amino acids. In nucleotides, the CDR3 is TGTGCCAGCAGTTTATATGGGGGGCTGGTAGACGAGCAGTACTTC. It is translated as CASSLYGGLVDEQYF.

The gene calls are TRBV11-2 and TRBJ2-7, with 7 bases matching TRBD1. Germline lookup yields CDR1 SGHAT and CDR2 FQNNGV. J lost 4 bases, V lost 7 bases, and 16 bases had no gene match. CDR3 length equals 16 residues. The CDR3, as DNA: TGTGCCAGCAACCTGACAGGGAAGCTTAGGTTATACGAGCAGTACTTC. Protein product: CASNLTGKLRLYEQYF.

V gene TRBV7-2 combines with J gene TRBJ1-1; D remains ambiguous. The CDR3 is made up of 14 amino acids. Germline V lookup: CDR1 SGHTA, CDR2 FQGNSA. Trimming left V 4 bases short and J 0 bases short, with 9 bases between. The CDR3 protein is CASSSRAVNTEAFF. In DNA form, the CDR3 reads TGTGCCAGCAGCTCCCGGGCAGTGAACACTGAAGCTTTCTTT.

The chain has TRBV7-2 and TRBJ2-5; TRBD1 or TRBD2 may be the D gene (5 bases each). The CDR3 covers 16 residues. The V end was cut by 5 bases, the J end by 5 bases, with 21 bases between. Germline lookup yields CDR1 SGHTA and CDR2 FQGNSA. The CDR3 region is CASSPVRWGFSETQYF. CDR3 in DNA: TGTGCCAGCAGCCCAGTGAGGTGGGGGTTCTCGGAGACCCAGTACTTC.

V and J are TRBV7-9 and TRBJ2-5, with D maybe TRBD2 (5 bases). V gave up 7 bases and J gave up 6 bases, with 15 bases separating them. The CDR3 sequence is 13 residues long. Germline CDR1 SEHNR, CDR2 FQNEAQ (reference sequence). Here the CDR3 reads CASTGPTTQTQYF. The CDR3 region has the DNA TGTGCCAGCACGGGTCCGACTACCCAGACCCAGTACTTC.